This entry lists 10 T cell receptor beta chains sequenced from one sample in a study of T cell repertoires in aging, cancer and after chemotherapy. TCR beta rearrangements were amplified from peripheral blood genomic DNA. A mixed TRB-A/B primer pool amplified rearranged TRB by multiplex touch-down PCR. TCRdb analysed the multiplex PCR reads with MiXCR anew, one entry per CDR3 protein. The sample lists thousands of distinct CDR3 sequences; about 25% were seen once. The sample was blood. These receptors were obtained from a human donor with a solid tumor.

This rearrangement joins TRBV7-9 to TRBJ2-7; the D call may be TRBD1 or TRBD2 (5 bases each). There are 14 residues in the CDR3. From germline, CDR1 is SEHNR and CDR2 FQNEAQ (reference sequence). Between the trimmed V and J ends, which lost 5 bases and 5 bases, there was a span of 16 bases. Here the CDR3 DNA reads TGTGCCAGCAGCGAAGTTTCCGGGACCGACGAGCAGTACTTC. Encoded protein: CASSEVSGTDEQYF. Drawing the rest from reference TRBV7-9 and TRBJ2-7, the complete variable domain is DTGVSQNPRHKITKRGQNVTFRCDPISEHNRLYWYRQTLGQGPEFLTYFQNEAQLEKSRLLSDRFSAERPKGSFSTLEIQRTEQGDSAMYLCASSEVSGTDEQYFGPGTRLTVT.

The chain couples TRBV20-1 to TRBJ2-5; no clear D. Germline loops: CDR1 DFQATT, CDR2 SNEGSKA (reference sequence). CDR3 size: 14 residues. Deletions cut 3 bases from V and 1 base from J, with 12 bases between. CDR3 sequence: CSASRWSAQETQYF. The CDR3 DNA sequence: TGCAGTGCTAGTCGTTGGTCGGCCCAAGAGACCCAGTACTTC.

In its sample, this clonotype is medium-sized. V gene TRBV15 combines with J gene TRBJ1-2; no clear D. Trimming stripped 1 base from V and 7 bases from J, with 13 bases between. Per germline, CDR1 LNHNV and CDR2 YYDKDF (reference sequence). The length of the CDR3 is 14 residues. Here the CDR3 reads CATSRGSGAGGYTF. In nucleotides, the CDR3 is TGTGCCACCAGCAGAGGTTCTGGAGCGGGTGGCTACACCTTC.

This chain connects TRBV6-5 to TRBJ2-1; D remains ambiguous. The CDR3 length is 13 residues. The V gene lost 5 bases and the J gene lost 6 bases, with 11 bases spanning the gap. The V gene's germline CDR1 is MNHEY and CDR2 SVGAGI. The CDR3 bases are TGTGCCAGCAGTGATCGGACGATCAATGAGCAGTTCTTC. It is translated as CASSDRTINEQFF.

Relative to its sample, this clonotype is medium-sized. V is TRBV20-1 and J is TRBJ2-3; the match to TRBD1 covers 7 bases. The junction had 10 bases not matched to a gene; V was cut back by 5 bases and J by 2 bases. The length of the CDR3 is 15 residues. From germline, CDR1 is DFQATT and CDR2 SNEGSKA (reference sequence). This CDR3 reads CSAEGQHDLTDTQYF. The CDR3, as DNA: TGCAGTGCTGAGGGACAGCACGATCTCACAGATACGCAGTATTTT.

By its share, this clonotype is medium-sized (0.01 to 0.1%). The genes are TRBV6-9 and TRBJ2-7; the D gene is possibly TRBD2 (6 bases). V shed 10 bases and J shed 5 bases, with 18 bases lying between them. There are 13 residues in the CDR3. Germline assignment: CDR1 MNHGY and CDR2 SVAAGI. The chain's CDR3 is CATTCGTRDEQYF. The CDR3 nucleotides are TGTGCCACCACCTGCGGGACTCGGGACGAGCAGTACTTC.

Concerning this clonotype: A much larger clone differs from this one at a single base, so this may be a read error. The chain recombines TRBV5-4 with TRBJ1-1; D is perhaps TRBD1 (6 bases). In germline, CDR1 is SGHNT, CDR2 YYREEE (reference sequence). The CDR3 covers 15 residues. V was clipped by 5 bases and J by 1 base, with 15 bases between them. CDR3 region: CASRLETGQNTEAFF. CDR3 bases: TGTGCCAGCAGACTAGAGACAGGCCAGAACACTGAAGCTTTCTTT. Full variable domain (remainder filled in from reference TRBV5-4 and TRBJ1-1): ETGVTQSPTHLIKTRGQQVTLRCSSQSGHNTVSWYQQALGQGPQFIFQYYREEENGRGNFPPRFSGLQFPNYSSELNVNALELDDSALYLCASRLETGQNTEAFFGQGTRLTVV.

This clonotype is classed as large. This chain uses TRBV29-1 with TRBJ2-1; TRBD1 aligns across 7 bases. The germline V gene encodes CDR1 SQVTM and CDR2 ANQGSEA. V shed 0 bases, J shed 0 bases, and the junction held 5 bases outside the gene matches. The CDR3 spans 16 residues. Here the CDR3 reads CSVEDQDRRSYNEQFF. The CDR3 DNA reads as TGCAGCGTTGAAGATCAGGACAGGCGCTCCTACAATGAGCAGTTCTTC.

The sample holds a few counts of this clonotype. The rearrangement uses TRBV14 and TRBJ2-1; 15 bases align to TRBD2. The CDR3 sequence is 19 residues long. The trim removed 1 base at V and 4 bases at J, leaving 8 bases unmatched. Germline V gene lookup returns CDR1 SGHDN and CDR2 FVKESK. The CDR3 is CASSQVSGLAGGLYNEQFF. CDR3 nucleotide sequence: TGTGCCAGCAGCCAAGTATCCGGACTAGCGGGGGGGCTTTACAATGAGCAGTTCTTC.

By proportion, this clonotype is medium-sized. This chain links TRBV6-2 or TRBV6-3 with TRBJ2-7; no clear D gene. Between the trimmed V and J ends, which lost 4 bases and 3 bases, there was a span of 4 bases. The CDR3 has 11 residues. From germline, CDR1 is MNHEY and CDR2 SVGEGT. This CDR3 reads CASSSIYEQYF. The DNA for the CDR3 is TGTGCCAGCAGTTCGATCTACGAGCAGTACTTC.